Presented here are 13 T cell receptor beta chains from one specimen sequenced in a study of blood T cells in healthy people across ages. Then a second PCR, running about 7 to 11 cycles, was carried out with a sample-barcoded 5' primer and a J-beta primer mix. TCRdb re-called the 5' RACE reads through MiXCR, storing one row per CDR3 protein. Altogether about 680,000 distinct CDR3 sequences are present, about 52% being singletons, with the ten largest covering roughly a third. The sample taken for sequencing was blood. These receptors were taken from a woman aged 60-75 years in good health.

This clonotype was observed a handful of times. The chain links TRBV29-1 to TRBJ1-1; possibly TRBD1 for D (5 bases). The V gene lost 7 bases and the J gene lost 0 bases, with 12 bases spanning the gap. Germline V gives CDR1 SQVTM, CDR2 ANQGSEA. CDR3 size: 13 residues. In DNA form, the CDR3 reads TGCAGCGGGACGACAGATGTGAACACTGAAGCTTTCTTT. Translated: CSGTTDVNTEAFF.

This clonotype was counted at least ten times. The chain couples TRBV29-1 to TRBJ1-2; 7 bases agree with TRBD1. The ends lost 4 bases at V and 5 bases at J; junction bases unmatched: 4. The CDR3 is 12 residues long. Germline assignment: CDR1 SQVTM and CDR2 ANQGSEA. The CDR3, as DNA: TGCAGCGTTGGGCAGGGGGTTTATGGCTACACCTTC. Translation gives CSVGQGVYGYTF. Using reference TRBV29-1 and TRBJ1-2 for the parts outside the CDR3, the full variable domain is SAVISQKPSRDICQRGTSLTIQCQVDSQVTMMFWYRQQPGQSLTLIATANQGSEATYESGFVIDKFPISRPNLTFSTLTVSNMSPEDSSIYLCSVGQGVYGYTFGSGTRLTVV.

This rearrangement joins TRBV12-3 or TRBV12-4 to TRBJ2-5; 10 positions agree with TRBD2. The length of the CDR3 is 14 residues. The V gene end was trimmed by 6 bases and the J gene end by 5 bases; junction bases not matched to a gene: 6. CDR3 sequence reads: CASRPSGSGETQYF. The CDR3 DNA follows: TGTGCCAGCAGACCTAGCGGGAGCGGCGAGACCCAGTACTTC.

The V call is TRBV5-1, the J call TRBJ2-4; D is unclear. Germline V gene sequence: CDR1 SGHRS, CDR2 YFSETQ. V was cut by 1 base and J by 2 bases, with 13 bases left in between. The CDR3 runs 16 residues. The CDR3 nucleotides are TGCGCCAGCAGCTTGTCTGGGAACCCCCCCAAAAACATTCAGTACTTC. The encoded protein is CASSLSGNPPKNIQYF.

This chain connects TRBV30 to TRBJ2-7; D not resolved. CDR3 length: 13 amino acids. Trimming left V 2 bases short and J 4 bases short, with 12 bases between. Germline assignment: CDR1 GTSNPN and CDR2 SVGIG (reference sequence). CDR3 loop: CAWSFGVEYEQYF. CDR3 nucleotide sequence: TGTGCCTGGAGTTTCGGAGTGGAGTACGAGCAGTACTTC.

About this clonotype itself: A much larger clone is a single base away; this may be a read error. The rearrangement joins TRBV7-2 to TRBJ2-3; D unresolved. Germline V gene sequence: CDR1 SGHTA, CDR2 FQGNSA. The CDR3 runs to 14 residues. The germline V and J ends were trimmed by 5 bases and 6 bases, with 15 bases remaining between them. In DNA form, the CDR3 reads TGTGCCAGCAGCCCCAACAACCAGGCGGATACGCAGTATTTT. It encodes CASSPNNQADTQYF.

Many counts were recorded for this clonotype. This chain links TRBV20-1 with TRBJ2-5, with a weak D call TRBD1 (6 bases). Looked up from germline, CDR1 is DFQATT and CDR2 is SNEGSKA (reference sequence). V lost 5 bases, J lost 4 bases, and 20 bases lay in between. The CDR3 has 15 amino acids. The CDR3: CSASPAGASGETQYF. The CDR3 coding sequence is TGCAGTGCTTCCCCCGCAGGGGCCTCGGGAGAGACCCAGTACTTC.

The CDR3 reads CASSPRPEETQYF. The CDR3 DNA reads TGTGCCAGCAGTCCCCGGCCGGAGGAGACCCAGTACTTC. The chain couples TRBV12-3 or TRBV12-4 to TRBJ2-5, with no clear D. The CDR3 has 13 amino acids. V lost 5 bases, J lost 5 bases, and 12 bases lay in between.

This clonotype has only one observation. At one boundary the junction diverges from the germline segment, which might be a read error. This chain uses TRBV10-3 with TRBJ2-1, with D maybe TRBD1 (5 bases). Germline lookup yields CDR1 ENHRY and CDR2 SYGVKD. This CDR3 spans 15 amino acids. CDR3 residues: CAISASAGMVNERFF. In DNA form, the CDR3 reads TGTGCCATCAGTGCCTCGGCAGGGATGGTCAATGAGCGGTTCTTC.

The CDR3 protein is CASEQGGGYEQYF. CDR3 bases: TGTGCCAGCGAACAGGGAGGGGGTTACGAGCAGTACTTC. This sequence joins TRBV7-2 and TRBJ2-7, with a tentative D call TRBD2 (7 bases). Trimming cost V 8 bases and J 4 bases, with 15 bases left between them. The CDR3 is 13 amino acids. Germline V gene data show CDR1 as SGHTA and CDR2 as FQGNSA.

The V and J genes are TRBV6-5 and TRBJ2-1; D is perhaps TRBD1 or TRBD2 (5 bases each). V was trimmed by 3 bases and J by 9 bases, leaving 12 bases between them. CDR1 and CDR2 from the germline V gene are MNHEY and SVGAGI. The CDR3 consists of 13 residues. CDR3 nucleotide sequence: TGTGCCAGCAGTTATAAGGGGAGCGGTGAGCAGTTCTTC. This gives the protein CASSYKGSGEQFF.

V and J are TRBV5-1 and TRBJ2-1; perhaps D is TRBD1 or TRBD2 (5 bases each). Trimming stripped 4 bases from V and 4 bases from J, with 18 bases between. The CDR3 is 16 amino acids. Per the germline V gene, CDR1 is SGHRS and CDR2 is YFSETQ. The DNA of the CDR3 is TGCGCCAGCAGCCCCTTTGGGACCCACCAATACAATGAGCAGTTCTTC. As protein: CASSPFGTHQYNEQFF.

This clonotype was detected a few times. The CDR3 spells CASSYRAAGGEKLFF. Here the CDR3 DNA reads TGTGCCAGCAGTTACAGGGCCGCGGGGGGTGAAAAACTGTTTTTT. This chain joins TRBV6-6 and TRBJ1-4; D is perhaps TRBD1 (5 bases). The CDR3 is 15 residues long. Trimming stripped 2 bases from V and 7 bases from J, with 14 bases between. Germline CDR1 and CDR2: MNHNY and SVGAGI (reference sequence).